These 15 T cell receptor beta chains were all obtained from the same sample, sequenced in a study of Graves' ophthalmopathy and Graves' hyperthyroidism. The study amplified TCR beta CDR3 regions using RNA transcripts. The first round was an RT-PCR with HTBI primers, and the second round was a multiplex PCR. MiXCR, applied by TCRdb to the multiplex PCR reads, yields one record per CDR3 protein. Here the sample spans about 200,000 distinct CDR3 sequences, around 28% being singletons. What was sequenced was peripheral blood. The receptors were sampled from a man aged 50-60 years with Graves' ophthalmopathy.

This clonotype was recorded many times. V and J are TRBV12-3 or TRBV12-4 and TRBJ2-2, with 7 bases fitting TRBD2. The V gene end was trimmed by 6 bases and the J gene end by 0 bases; junction bases not matched to a gene: 13. This CDR3 comprises 18 residues. The CDR3 DNA is TGTGCCAGCAGACCGGGACTAACAAATTTCGCGAACACCGGGGAGCTGTTTTTT. As protein: CASRPGLTNFANTGELFF.

This clonotype was seen many times. V usage is TRBV28 and J usage is TRBJ2-7; D might be TRBD1 (6 bases). The CDR3 is made up of 14 amino acids. V lost 2 bases to trimming and J lost 3 bases, with 11 bases between them. CDR1 is MDHEN and CDR2 is SYDVKM in the germline V gene. The CDR3 protein is CASSLTGRGYEQYF. CDR3 DNA sequence: TGTGCCAGCAGTTTAACTGGCAGGGGCTACGAGCAGTACTTC.

The chain carries TRBV5-1 and TRBJ2-7; perhaps TRBD2 as D (5 bases). Germline V CDR1 and CDR2: SGHRS, YFSETQ. The CDR3 runs 16 residues. V lost 1 base and J 2 bases, leaving 16 bases between the germline ends. The CDR3 is CASSLPVGSSAYEQYF. CDR3 in DNA: TGCGCCAGCAGCTTGCCGGTGGGGAGCTCCGCCTACGAGCAGTACTTC.

This clonotype has at least ten counts. V is TRBV11-2 and J is TRBJ2-7; D is tentatively TRBD1 or TRBD2 (5 bases each). The CDR3 runs to 16 residues. Germline CDR1 is SGHAT and CDR2 is FQNNGV. V was pared by 0 bases and J by 7 bases, with 19 bases between. The CDR3 region is CASSLDITGPRGEQYF. DNA for the CDR3: TGTGCCAGCAGCTTAGATATAACGGGACCCCGCGGGGAGCAGTACTTC.

V gene TRBV12-3 or TRBV12-4 combines with J gene TRBJ2-7, with a tentative D call TRBD2 (6 bases). V was clipped by 5 bases and J by 5 bases, with 19 bases between them. The CDR3 runs to 15 residues. The CDR3 nucleotides read TGTGCCAGCAGTCCTCAACCCCCAAGGGAGGACGAGCAGTACTTC. Translation: CASSPQPPREDEQYF.

This clonotype was observed many times. J is TRBJ1-1 and V is TRBV30, with D possibly matching TRBD1 (6 bases). The CDR3 loop spans 15 amino acids. Germline CDR1 is GTSNPN and CDR2 is SVGIG (reference sequence). Between the trimmed V and J ends, which lost 1 base and 0 bases, there was a span of 12 bases. CDR3 DNA sequence: TGTGCCTGGAGTGGGGAACAGGGATTGAACACTGAAGCTTTCTTT. Translated: CAWSGEQGLNTEAFF.

The rearrangement links TRBV15 to TRBJ2-7, with D tentatively TRBD1 (5 bases). The CDR3 runs 16 residues. Germline CDR1 LNHNV, CDR2 YYDKDF (reference sequence). V was trimmed by 0 bases and J by 0 bases, leaving 12 bases between them. The CDR3 here is CATSRDYETVSYEQYF. The CDR3 coding sequence is TGTGCCACCAGCAGAGATTACGAGACAGTCTCCTACGAGCAGTACTTC. Full variable domain (outside the CDR3, taken from reference TRBV15 and TRBJ2-7): DAMVIQNPRYQVTQFGKPVTLSCSQTLNHNVMYWYQQKSSQAPKLLFHYYDKDFNNEADTPDNFQSRRPNTSFCFLDIRSPGLGDTAMYLCATSRDYETVSYEQYFGPGTRLTVT.

In this sample, this clonotype turned up many times. J is TRBJ2-2 and V is TRBV6-1; tentative D call: TRBD1 (5 bases). Germline loops: CDR1 MNHNS, CDR2 SASEGT. CDR3 length: 15 amino acids. The V and J ends lost 5 bases and 3 bases respectively, with 13 bases between them. The CDR3 bases are TGTGCCAGCAGTACACAGGTCGCGGACACCGGGGAGCTGTTTTTT. Its protein is CASSTQVADTGELFF.

This clonotype was counted at least ten times. The chain uses TRBV2 and TRBJ2-7, with D hard to call. This CDR3 has 14 residues. The germline CDR1 and CDR2 sequences are SNHLY and FYNNEI. V lost 5 bases and J lost 1, with 12 bases in between. The CDR3 loop is CASSKPEKSYEQYF. In nucleotides, the CDR3 is TGTGCCAGCAGTAAACCCGAAAAGTCCTACGAGCAGTACTTC.

This clonotype was seen repeatedly, ten times or more. The chain links TRBV4-1 to TRBJ2-7, with 7 bases fitting TRBD1. The CDR3 is 16 residues long. V lost 4 bases, J lost 2 bases, and 11 bases stayed unmatched. Germline assignment: CDR1 MGHRA and CDR2 YSYEKL. The CDR3 loop reads CASSLSPTGLTYEQYF. Written as DNA, the CDR3 is TGCGCCAGCAGCCTCAGCCCGACAGGGCTAACCTACGAGCAGTACTTC.

In its sample, this clonotype was seen many times. The chain has TRBV3-1 and TRBJ2-5; D remains ambiguous. CDR1 is LGHDT and CDR2 is YNNKEL in the germline V gene (reference sequence). The CDR3 is 12 amino acids. V gave up 2 bases and J gave up 1 base, with 2 bases separating them. CDR3 sequence (DNA): TGTGCCAGCAGCCAAATCCAAGAGACCCAGTACTTC. The encoded protein is CASSQIQETQYF.

The CDR3 bases are TGTGCCAGCAGCCCCCGGGCAGGGGACTATGGCTACACCTTC. It translates to CASSPRAGDYGYTF. The rearrangement joins TRBV7-2 to TRBJ1-2; perhaps TRBD1 as D (6 bases). Germline-derived CDR1 and CDR2 are SGHTA and FQGNSA. The V end was cut by 5 bases, the J end by 3 bases, with 13 bases between. The CDR3 spans 14 residues.

This chain connects TRBV7-9 to TRBJ2-7; D unresolved. This CDR3 is 15 amino acids long. Germline values: CDR1 SEHNR, CDR2 FQNEAQ (reference sequence). With 0 bases removed from V and 2 bases from J, the gap between germline ends came to 11 bases. The DNA of the CDR3 is TGTGCCAGCAGCTTAGCGTCGCCAGGCACCTACGAGCAGTACTTC. It codes for CASSLASPGTYEQYF.

This clonotype was observed many times. V and J are TRBV28 and TRBJ1-5; D may be TRBD1 (6 bases). V was cut by 4 bases and J by 5 bases, with 15 bases left in between. Per the germline V gene, CDR1 is MDHEN and CDR2 is SYDVKM. The CDR3 has 15 residues. CDR3 nucleotide sequence: TGTGCCAGCAGTTACGGACGGGGGGCGGATCAGCCCCAGCATTTT. Protein sequence: CASSYGRGADQPQHF.

The chain combines TRBV19 with TRBJ1-2; D might be TRBD1 (5 bases). The V end was cut by 8 bases, the J end by 7 bases, with 17 bases between. This CDR3 is 13 amino acids long. Germline CDR1 reads LNHDA; CDR2 reads SQIVND (reference sequence). The DNA for the CDR3 is TGTGCCAGTGGGTCATTGGGACGGATTGGCTACACCTTC. This translates into CASGSLGRIGYTF.